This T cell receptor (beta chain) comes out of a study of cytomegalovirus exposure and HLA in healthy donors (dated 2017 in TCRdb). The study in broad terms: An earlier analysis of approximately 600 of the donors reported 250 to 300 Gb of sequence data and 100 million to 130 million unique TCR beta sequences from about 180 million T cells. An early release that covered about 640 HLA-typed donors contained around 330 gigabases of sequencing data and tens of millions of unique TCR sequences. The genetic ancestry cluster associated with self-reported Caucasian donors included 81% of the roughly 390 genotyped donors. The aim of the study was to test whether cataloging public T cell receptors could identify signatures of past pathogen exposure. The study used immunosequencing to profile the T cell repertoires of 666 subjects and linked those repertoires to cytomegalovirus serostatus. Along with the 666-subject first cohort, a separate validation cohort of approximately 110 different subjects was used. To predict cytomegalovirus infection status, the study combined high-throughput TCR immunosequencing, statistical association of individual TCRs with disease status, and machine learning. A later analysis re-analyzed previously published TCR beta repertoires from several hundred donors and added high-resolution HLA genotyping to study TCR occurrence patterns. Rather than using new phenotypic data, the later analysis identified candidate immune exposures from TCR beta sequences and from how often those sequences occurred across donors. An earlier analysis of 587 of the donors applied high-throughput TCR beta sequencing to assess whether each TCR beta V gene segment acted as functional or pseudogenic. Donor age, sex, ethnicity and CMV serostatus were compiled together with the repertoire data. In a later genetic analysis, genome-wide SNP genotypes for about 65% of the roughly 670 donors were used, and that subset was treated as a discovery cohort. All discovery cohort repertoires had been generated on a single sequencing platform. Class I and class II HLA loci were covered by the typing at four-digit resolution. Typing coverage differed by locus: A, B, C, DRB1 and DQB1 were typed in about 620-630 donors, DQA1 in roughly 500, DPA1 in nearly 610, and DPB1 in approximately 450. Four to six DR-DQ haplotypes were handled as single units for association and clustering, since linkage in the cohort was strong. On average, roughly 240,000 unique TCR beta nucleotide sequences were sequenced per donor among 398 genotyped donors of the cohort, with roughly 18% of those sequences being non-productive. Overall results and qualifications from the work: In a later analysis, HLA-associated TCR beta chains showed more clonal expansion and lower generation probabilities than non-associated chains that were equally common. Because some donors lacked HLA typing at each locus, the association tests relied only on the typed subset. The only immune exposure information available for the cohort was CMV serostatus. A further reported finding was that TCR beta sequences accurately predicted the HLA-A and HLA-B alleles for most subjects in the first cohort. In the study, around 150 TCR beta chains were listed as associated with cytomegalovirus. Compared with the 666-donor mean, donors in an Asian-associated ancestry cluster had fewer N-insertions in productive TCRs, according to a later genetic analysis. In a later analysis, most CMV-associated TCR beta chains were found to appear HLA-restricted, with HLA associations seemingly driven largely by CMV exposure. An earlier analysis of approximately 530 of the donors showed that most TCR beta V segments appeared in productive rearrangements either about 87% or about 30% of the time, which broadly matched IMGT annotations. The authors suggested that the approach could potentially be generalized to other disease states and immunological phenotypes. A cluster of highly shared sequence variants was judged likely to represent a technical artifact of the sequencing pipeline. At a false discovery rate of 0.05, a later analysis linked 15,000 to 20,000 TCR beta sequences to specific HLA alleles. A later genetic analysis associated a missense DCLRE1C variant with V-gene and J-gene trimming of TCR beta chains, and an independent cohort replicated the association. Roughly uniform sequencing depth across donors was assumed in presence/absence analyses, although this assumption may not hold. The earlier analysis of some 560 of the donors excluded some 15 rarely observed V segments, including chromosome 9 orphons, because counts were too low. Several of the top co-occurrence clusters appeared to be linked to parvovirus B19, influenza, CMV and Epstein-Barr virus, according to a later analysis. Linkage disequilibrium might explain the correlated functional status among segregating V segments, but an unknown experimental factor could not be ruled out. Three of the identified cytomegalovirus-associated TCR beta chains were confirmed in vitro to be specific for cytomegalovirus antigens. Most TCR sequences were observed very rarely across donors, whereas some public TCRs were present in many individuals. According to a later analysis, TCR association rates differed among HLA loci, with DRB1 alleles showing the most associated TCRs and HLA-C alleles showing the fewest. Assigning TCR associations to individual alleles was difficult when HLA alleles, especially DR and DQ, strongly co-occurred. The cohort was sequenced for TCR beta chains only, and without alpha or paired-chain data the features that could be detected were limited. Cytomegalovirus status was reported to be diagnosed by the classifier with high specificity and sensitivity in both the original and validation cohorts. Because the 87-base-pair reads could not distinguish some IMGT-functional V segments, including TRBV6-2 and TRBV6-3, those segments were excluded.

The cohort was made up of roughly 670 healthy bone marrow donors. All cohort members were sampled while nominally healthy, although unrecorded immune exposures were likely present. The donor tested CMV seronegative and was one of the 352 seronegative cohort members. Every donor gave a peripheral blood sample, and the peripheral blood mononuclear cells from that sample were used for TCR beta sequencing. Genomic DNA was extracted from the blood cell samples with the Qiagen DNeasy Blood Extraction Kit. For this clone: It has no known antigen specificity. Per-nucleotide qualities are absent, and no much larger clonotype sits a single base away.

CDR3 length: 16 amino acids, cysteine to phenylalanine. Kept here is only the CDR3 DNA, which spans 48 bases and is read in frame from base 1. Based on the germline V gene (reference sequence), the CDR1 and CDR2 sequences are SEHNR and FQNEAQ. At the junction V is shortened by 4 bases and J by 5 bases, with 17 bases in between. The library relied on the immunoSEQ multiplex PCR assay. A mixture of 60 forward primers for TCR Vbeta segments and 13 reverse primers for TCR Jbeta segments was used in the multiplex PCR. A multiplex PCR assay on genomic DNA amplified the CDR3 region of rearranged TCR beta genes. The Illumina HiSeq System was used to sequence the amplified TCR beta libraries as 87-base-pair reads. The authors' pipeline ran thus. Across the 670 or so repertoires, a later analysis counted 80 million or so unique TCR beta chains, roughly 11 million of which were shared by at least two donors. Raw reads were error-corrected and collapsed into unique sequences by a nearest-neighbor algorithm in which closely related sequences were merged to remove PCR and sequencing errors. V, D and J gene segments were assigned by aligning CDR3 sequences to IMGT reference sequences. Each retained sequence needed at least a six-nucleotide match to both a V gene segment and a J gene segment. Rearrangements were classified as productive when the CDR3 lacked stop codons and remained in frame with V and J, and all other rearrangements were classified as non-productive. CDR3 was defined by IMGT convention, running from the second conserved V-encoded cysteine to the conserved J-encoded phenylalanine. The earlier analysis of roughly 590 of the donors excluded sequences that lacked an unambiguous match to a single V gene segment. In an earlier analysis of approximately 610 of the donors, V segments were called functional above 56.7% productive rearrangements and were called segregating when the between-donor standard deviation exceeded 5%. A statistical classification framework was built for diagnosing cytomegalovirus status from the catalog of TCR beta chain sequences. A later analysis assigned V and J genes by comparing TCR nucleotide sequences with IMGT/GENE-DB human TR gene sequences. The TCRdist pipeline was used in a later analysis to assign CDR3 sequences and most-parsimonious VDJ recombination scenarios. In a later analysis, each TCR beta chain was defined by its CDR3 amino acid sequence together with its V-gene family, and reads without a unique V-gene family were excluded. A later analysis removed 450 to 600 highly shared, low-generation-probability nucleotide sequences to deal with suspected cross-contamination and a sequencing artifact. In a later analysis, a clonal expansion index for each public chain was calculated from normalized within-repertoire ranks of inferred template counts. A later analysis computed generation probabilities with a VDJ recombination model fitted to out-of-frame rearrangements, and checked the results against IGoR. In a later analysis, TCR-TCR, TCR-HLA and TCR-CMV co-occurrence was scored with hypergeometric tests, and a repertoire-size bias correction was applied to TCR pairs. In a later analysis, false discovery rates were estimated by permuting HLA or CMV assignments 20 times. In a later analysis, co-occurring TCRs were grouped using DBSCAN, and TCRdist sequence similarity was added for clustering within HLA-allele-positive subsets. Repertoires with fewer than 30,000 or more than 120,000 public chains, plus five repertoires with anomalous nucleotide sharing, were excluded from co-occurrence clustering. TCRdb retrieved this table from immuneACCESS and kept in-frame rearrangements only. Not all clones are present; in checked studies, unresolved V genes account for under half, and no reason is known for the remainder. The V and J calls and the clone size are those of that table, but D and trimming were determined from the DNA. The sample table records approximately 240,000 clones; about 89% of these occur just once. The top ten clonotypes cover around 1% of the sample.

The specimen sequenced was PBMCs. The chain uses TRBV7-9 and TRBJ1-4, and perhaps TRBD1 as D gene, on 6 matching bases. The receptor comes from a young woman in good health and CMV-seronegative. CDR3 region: CASSSQGSLPNEKLFF. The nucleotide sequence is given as TGTGCCAGCAGCTCTCAGGGGTCCCTGCCGAATGAAAAACTGTTTTTT.